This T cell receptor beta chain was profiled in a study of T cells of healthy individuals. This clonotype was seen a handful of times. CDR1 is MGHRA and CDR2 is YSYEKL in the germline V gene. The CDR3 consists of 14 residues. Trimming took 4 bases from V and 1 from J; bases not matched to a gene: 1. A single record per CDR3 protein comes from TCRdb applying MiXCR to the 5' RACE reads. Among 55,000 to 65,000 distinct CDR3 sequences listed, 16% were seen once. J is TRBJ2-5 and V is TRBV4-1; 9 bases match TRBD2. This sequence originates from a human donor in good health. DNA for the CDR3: TGCGCCAGCAGCCCGACTAGCGGCCAAGAGACCCAGTACTTC. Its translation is CASSPTSGQETQYF.